Listed below are T cell receptor beta chains from one sample, sequenced in a study of T cell responses to AZD1222 COVID-19 vaccine. Repertoires were generated with immunoSEQ multiplex PCR, while TCRdb's copy carries only in-frame clones and drops some. Among roughly 140,000 clones listed, 85% to 95% were seen once. Source: peripheral blood, taken 28 days after the second AZD1222 dose. Receptors originate from an adult who received the AZD1222 COVID-19 vaccine. The conserved cysteine and the conserved F or W are not part of the CDR3 here. Fields, in order: J gene, V gene, D gene, CDR3 protein. A D gene is named only where the DNA matches it firmly.

J gene: TRBJ2-3
V gene: TRBV18
D gene: -
CDR3 protein: ASSVTDTQY

J gene: TRBJ1-1
V gene: TRBV5-1
D gene: -
CDR3 protein: ASSLGSSKNTEAF

J gene: TRBJ1-2
V gene: TRBV14
D gene: TRBD1
CDR3 protein: ASSPSRDRGYGYT

J gene: TRBJ2-2
V gene: TRBV5-1
D gene: -
CDR3 protein: ASSLETTANTGELF

J gene: TRBJ1-2
V gene: TRBV28
D gene: -
CDR3 protein: ASSLRIPTKWGYT

J gene: TRBJ1-2
V gene: TRBV4-1
D gene: -
CDR3 protein: ASSQGSRGQSNYGYT

J gene: TRBJ1-1
V gene: TRBV12-3/TRBV12-4
D gene: -
CDR3 protein: ASSLGGGIEAF

J gene: TRBJ1-3
V gene: TRBV4-1
D gene: -
CDR3 protein: ASSWDASNTIY

J gene: TRBJ2-1
V gene: TRBV5-1
D gene: -
CDR3 protein: ASSLRTYNEQF

J gene: TRBJ1-6
V gene: TRBV5-5
D gene: TRBD1
CDR3 protein: ASSYGQGSPLH

J gene: TRBJ1-1
V gene: TRBV9
D gene: TRBD1
CDR3 protein: ASSATTGDTEAF

J gene: TRBJ2-1
V gene: TRBV6-2/TRBV6-3
D gene: -
CDR3 protein: ASSPMGNRNEQF

J gene: TRBJ2-1
V gene: TRBV3-1/TRBV3-2
D gene: -
CDR3 protein: ASSRDRHNEQF

J gene: TRBJ1-2
V gene: TRBV6-2/TRBV6-3
D gene: -
CDR3 protein: ASSRTVYGYT

J gene: TRBJ2-3
V gene: TRBV20-1
D gene: -
CDR3 protein: SASMRAAGDTQY

J gene: TRBJ2-2
V gene: TRBV6-5
D gene: -
CDR3 protein: ASRPPANTGELF

J gene: TRBJ1-1
V gene: TRBV2
D gene: -
CDR3 protein: ASQVGWNTEAF

J gene: TRBJ1-1
V gene: TRBV21-1
D gene: -
CDR3 protein: ASSWGREGPNTEAF

J gene: TRBJ1-2
V gene: TRBV4-1
D gene: TRBD1
CDR3 protein: ASSRPTRDRDYGYT

J gene: TRBJ1-5
V gene: TRBV6-5
D gene: -
CDR3 protein: ASTPGGDGNQPQH

J gene: TRBJ2-4
V gene: TRBV4-1
D gene: -
CDR3 protein: ASSRLEIAKNIQY

J gene: TRBJ2-1
V gene: TRBV10-2
D gene: TRBD2
CDR3 protein: ASKTSGNNEQF

J gene: TRBJ1-1
V gene: TRBV6-5
D gene: -
CDR3 protein: ASTPGLGFSEAF

J gene: TRBJ2-1
V gene: TRBV3-1/TRBV3-2
D gene: -
CDR3 protein: ASSQDTGKNEQF

J gene: TRBJ2-5
V gene: TRBV29-1
D gene: TRBD1
CDR3 protein: SALRDRGFETQY

J gene: TRBJ1-2
V gene: TRBV29-1
D gene: -
CDR3 protein: SVVLGDYGYT

J gene: TRBJ1-1
V gene: TRBV14
D gene: -
CDR3 protein: ASSPSPPTEAF

J gene: TRBJ1-1
V gene: TRBV10-3
D gene: TRBD1
CDR3 protein: AISESWRGQAF

J gene: TRBJ1-2
V gene: TRBV2
D gene: -
CDR3 protein: AKNRERERGYT

J gene: TRBJ2-5
V gene: TRBV27
D gene: -
CDR3 protein: ASSLVRGETQY

J gene: TRBJ1-6
V gene: TRBV19
D gene: TRBD1
CDR3 protein: ASSDITGGSPLH

J gene: TRBJ1-5
V gene: TRBV4-3
D gene: -
CDR3 protein: ASSQGILNQPQH

J gene: TRBJ1-3
V gene: TRBV3-1/TRBV3-2
D gene: -
CDR3 protein: ASSPPQSSGNTIY

J gene: TRBJ2-7
V gene: TRBV28
D gene: TRBD1
CDR3 protein: ASSFVDRGLVRSYEQY

J gene: TRBJ1-2
V gene: TRBV12-5
D gene: TRBD1
CDR3 protein: ASASDRSYGYT

J gene: TRBJ2-3
V gene: TRBV15
D gene: TRBD2
CDR3 protein: ATSRDSAWREVLDTQY

J gene: TRBJ1-2
V gene: TRBV6-5
D gene: TRBD1
CDR3 protein: ASSSLGQGPNYGYT

J gene: TRBJ2-3
V gene: TRBV6-2/TRBV6-3
D gene: TRBD2
CDR3 protein: ASSYHAGETDTQY

J gene: TRBJ2-1
V gene: TRBV27
D gene: -
CDR3 protein: ASSFNGLPYNEQF

J gene: TRBJ1-1
V gene: TRBV29-1
D gene: -
CDR3 protein: SVEGAGAEAF

J gene: TRBJ2-3
V gene: TRBV4-1
D gene: TRBD2
CDR3 protein: ASSQGLASTDTQY

J gene: TRBJ2-1
V gene: TRBV30
D gene: -
CDR3 protein: AWSVFGQGRGRSNEQF

J gene: TRBJ1-1
V gene: TRBV6-5
D gene: -
CDR3 protein: ASSYSKQSQAF

J gene: TRBJ2-1
V gene: TRBV11-2
D gene: TRBD2
CDR3 protein: ASRPTSGRVNEQF

J gene: TRBJ1-1
V gene: TRBV19
D gene: -
CDR3 protein: ASTSSTGPNTEAF

J gene: TRBJ1-1
V gene: TRBV19
D gene: -
CDR3 protein: ASSMQGNTEAF

J gene: TRBJ2-3
V gene: TRBV7-9
D gene: -
CDR3 protein: ASSLDIPTDTQY